These T cell receptor beta chains were read from a single sample in a study of beta chain features in type 1 diabetes. TCRdb keeps only in-frame clones here, not all; method: immunoSEQ multiplex PCR. The table records about 110,000 clones, approximately 39% of them present only once. Sequenced input: stem cell memory CD4+ T cells from blood. These receptors were obtained from a woman between 18 and 29 years old in good health. CDR3s include the opening cysteine and the closing phenylalanine or tryptophan.

cdr3_aa	v_call	j_call
CASAGTTTYEQYF	TRBV7-9	TRBJ2-7
CASSLYQYQETQYF	TRBV27	TRBJ2-5
CASSFGTSGGPQETQYF	TRBV7-2	TRBJ2-5
CASSSAVGLAGLYNEQFF	TRBV7-9	TRBJ2-1
CASSWGGYEQYF	TRBV5-1	TRBJ2-7
CATSRAPLGLAGETQYF	TRBV15	TRBJ2-5
CASSPTGVLEAFF	TRBV19	TRBJ1-1
CASSPTGGNEQFF	TRBV18	TRBJ2-1
CASRGGGSYNEQFF	TRBV5-1	TRBJ2-1
CASSIVLAVNNEQFF	TRBV19	TRBJ2-1
CASSVRGHLYNEQFF	TRBV27	TRBJ2-1
CASSDPAGKAFF	TRBV6-4	TRBJ1-1
CASSLVGATSGYEQYF	TRBV5-6	TRBJ2-7
CASSPEMGRMNTEAFF	TRBV18	TRBJ1-1
CASSLSGSSGANVLTF	TRBV5-1	TRBJ2-6
CASSLVSGRLARGEQFF	TRBV7-9	TRBJ2-1
CASMDRGFGNTIYF	TRBV6-6	TRBJ1-3
CAIGQRTLWVSNEQFF	TRBV10-3	TRBJ2-1
CASRGLGAQHF	TRBV28	TRBJ1-5
CASSVGYTDTQYF	TRBV9	TRBJ2-3
CASRKARGGNYEQYF	TRBV28	NA
CASCERGTYEQYF	TRBV27	TRBJ2-7
CASSPRARGSAGELFF	TRBV9	TRBJ2-2
CASSPPNLAGGYEQYF	TRBV18	TRBJ2-7
CASSLDRGLGYEQYF	TRBV18	TRBJ2-7
CASSFQREFTGELFF	TRBV27	TRBJ2-2
CASSLRLPPSDTQYF	TRBV11-2	TRBJ2-3
CAWSVVRGLQETQYF	TRBV30	TRBJ2-5
CASSLMLQGYGYTF	TRBV7-9	TRBJ1-2
CAWSSGIPYEQYF	TRBV30	TRBJ2-7
CASSPSGRAVRGYTF	TRBV18	TRBJ1-2
CAISEVSGSYEQYF	TRBV10-3	TRBJ2-7
CASSYSWTSGSYEQFF	TRBV6-5	TRBJ2-1
CASSYSEGAQYF	TRBV6-5	TRBJ2-5
CASSQLSSEQYF	TRBV7-8	TRBJ2-7
CSVAGEETQYF	TRBV20-1	TRBJ2-5
CASRSDFYEQYF	TRBV28	TRBJ2-7